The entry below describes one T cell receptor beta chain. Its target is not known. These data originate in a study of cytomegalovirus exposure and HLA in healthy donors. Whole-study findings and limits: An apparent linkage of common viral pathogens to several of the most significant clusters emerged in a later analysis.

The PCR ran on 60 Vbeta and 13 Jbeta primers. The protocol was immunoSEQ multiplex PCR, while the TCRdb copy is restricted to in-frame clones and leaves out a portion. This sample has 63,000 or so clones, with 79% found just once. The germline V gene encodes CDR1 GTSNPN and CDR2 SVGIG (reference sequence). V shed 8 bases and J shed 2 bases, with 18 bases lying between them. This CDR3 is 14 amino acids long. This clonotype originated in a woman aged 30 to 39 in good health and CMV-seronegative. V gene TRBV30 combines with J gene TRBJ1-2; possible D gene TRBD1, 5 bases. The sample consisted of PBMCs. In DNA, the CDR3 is TGTGCCGCCGACGAAGTGGAGGGGAACTATGGCTACACCTTC. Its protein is CAADEVEGNYGYTF.